The entry below gives a single TCR beta chain sequence along with its context. Its antigen is as yet unknown. Libraries of TCR beta came from quantitative 5'-RACE with molecular barcodes. TCRdb re-called the 5' RACE reads with MiXCR, one entry per CDR3 protein. The table has more than 500,000 distinct CDR3 sequences, over 4% seen once. This entry comes from a study of CD8 T cells in ankylosing spondylitis. Regarding the study as a whole: Disease-linked clones were CD8+ and relatively rare in peripheral blood. As reported, disease-linked clones showed significant enrichment in matched ankylosing spondylitis synovial fluid. It appeared that ankylosing spondylitis blood was characterized by a TCR beta motif of several highly homologous variants.

Trimming removed 0 bases from V and 2 bases from J, with 12 bases in between. Germline CDR1 is SGHRS and CDR2 is YFSETQ. This CDR3 is built from 16 residues. Specimen: blood, either unsorted or a sorted T cell fraction (not recorded which). V gene TRBV5-1 combines with J gene TRBJ2-1; D possibly corresponds to TRBD2 (5 bases). The receptor comes from a male donor with ankylosing spondylitis. In DNA form, the CDR3 reads TGCGCCAGCAGCTTGGATGAATTAGCGACCTACAATGAGCAGTTCTTC. It specifies CASSLDELATYNEQFF.